These T cell receptor beta chains were read from a single sample in a study of T cell responses to AZD1222 COVID-19 vaccine. Produced via immunoSEQ multiplex PCR; TCRdb's table is partial and in-frame only. The data contain about 15,000 clones, over 60% of them singletons. The specimen comprised peripheral blood, sampled 28 days after the second AZD1222 dose. The receptors come from an adult who received the AZD1222 COVID-19 vaccine. Both conserved end residues are part of each CDR3. D genes are given only for firm matches. Expanded clones are given a class, and other clones once, few, many or no size at all.

.	.	TRBV12-3/TRBV12-4	TRBJ2-3	TGTGCCAGCAGTTTTACCGATACGCAGTATTTT	CASSFTDTQYF
TRBD2	.	TRBV7-9	TRBJ2-7	TGTGCCAGCAGCTCGACTAGCGGGGGCTACGAGCAGTACTTC	CASSSTSGGYEQYF
.	.	TRBV3-1/TRBV3-2	TRBJ1-2	TGTGCCAGCAGCCAAGGTCCAGATGCTAACTATGGCTACACCTTC	CASSQGPDANYGYTF
.	few	TRBV2	TRBJ2-6	TGTGCCAGCAGCTCATCGGACAGTACCTCTGGGGCCAACGTCCTGACTTTC	CASSSSDSTSGANVLTF
TRBD2	.	TRBV30	TRBJ2-3	TGTGCCTGGAGTGTGGTGGGGGGGGATACGCAGTATTTT	CAWSVVGGDTQYF
.	.	TRBV29-1	TRBJ1-1	TGCAGAGTCAGTGACACTGAAGCTTTCTTT	CRVSDTEAFF
.	.	TRBV10-3	TRBJ1-2	TGTGCCATCAGACTGGACGGTAACTATGGCTACACCTTC	CAIRLDGNYGYTF
.	.	TRBV19	TRBJ2-3	TGTGCCACCAACAGGGCCAGCACAGATACGCAGTATTTT	CATNRASTDTQYF
.	.	TRBV6-5	TRBJ1-3	TGTGCCAGCACCGGAACTGGAAACACCATATATTTT	CASTGTGNTIYF
TRBD1	.	TRBV7-2	TRBJ1-3	TGTGCCAGCAGCTCCAGGGGGCACTCTGGAAACACCATATATTTT	CASSSRGHSGNTIYF
.	.	TRBV2	TRBJ1-4	TGTGCCAGCAGCGCACAGGGAGTGAGGGAAAAACTGTTTTTT	CASSAQGVREKLFF
TRBD2	.	TRBV30	TRBJ2-1	TGTGCCTGTCAAGGACTAGCGGCGTACAATGAGCAGTTCTTC	CACQGLAAYNEQFF
.	.	TRBV2	TRBJ1-4	TGTGCCACCCGACTAGGGTCTTTAGAAAAACTGTTTTTT	CATRLGSLEKLFF
.	few	TRBV4-1	TRBJ2-3	TGCGCCAGCAGCCAAGTCGGACGGCTGCACGACACAGATACGCAGTATTTT	CASSQVGRLHDTDTQYF
.	.	TRBV6-5	TRBJ1-4	TGTGCCAGCAGTAGGAACGGAGATGAAAAACTGTTTTTT	CASSRNGDEKLFF
.	.	TRBV5-1	TRBJ1-1	TGCGCCAGCAGCTCATCTCCGGGACAGAACACTGAAGCTTTCTTT	CASSSSPGQNTEAFF
.	.	TRBV7-6	TRBJ2-5	TGTGCCAGCAGCTCAGGACAGCAAGAGACCCAGTACTTC	CASSSGQQETQYF
TRBD1	.	TRBV6-5	TRBJ1-4	TGTGCCAGCAGTTCAGCAGGGGGACGGAAGGAAAAACTGTTTTTT	CASSSAGGRKEKLFF
.	.	TRBV10-3	TRBJ1-4	TGTGCCATCAGGGAGGGACAAAGGAATGAAAAACTGTTTTTT	CAIREGQRNEKLFF
.	.	TRBV11-2	TRBJ2-7	TGTGCCAGCAGCTTAGCTGAGACATACGAGCAGTACTTC	CASSLAETYEQYF
.	.	TRBV6-2/TRBV6-3	TRBJ1-6	TGTGCCAGCAGTTACTCGGGGGTCGGGGATTCACCCCTCCACTTT	CASSYSGVGDSPLHF
.	.	TRBV6-1	TRBJ2-7	TGTGCCAGCAGTGACCGGACTCTTACTTTCGAGCAGTACTTC	CASSDRTLTFEQYF
TRBD1	once	TRBV13	TRBJ2-7	TGTGCCAGCAGCCGAGGACAGGGGGCCATAACTGCCTCCTACGAGCAGTACTTC	CASSRGQGAITASYEQYF
.	.	TRBV18	TRBJ1-2	TGTGCCAGCTCACCAGGACGGAACAGCTATGGCTACACCTTC	CASSPGRNSYGYTF
.	.	TRBV6-5	TRBJ1-5	TGTGCCAGCAGTTTCGGACGGATTGGGCCCCAGCATTTT	CASSFGRIGPQHF
.	.	TRBV5-6	TRBJ1-4	TGTGCCAGCAGCTTGGAGACAGGTGTCGTTGAAAAACTGTTTTTT	CASSLETGVVEKLFF
.	.	TRBV11-2	TRBJ1-4	TGTGCCAGCAGCCGGGAGGCGGGTTATGAAAAACTGTTTTTT	CASSREAGYEKLFF
TRBD1	.	TRBV19	TRBJ1-1	TGTGCCAGTAGTATCAAAGACAGGGTCGGGACTGAAGCTTTCTTT	CASSIKDRVGTEAFF
.	.	TRBV27	TRBJ2-2	TGTGCCAGCAGTGTAGGGGTTCCCGGGGAGCTGTTTTTT	CASSVGVPGELFF
.	.	TRBV4-2	TRBJ2-7	TGTGCCAGCAGCCCGGGACCTTCTAACGAGCAGTACTTC	CASSPGPSNEQYF
.	.	TRBV6-4	TRBJ1-1	TGTGCCAGCAGTGATGGAACTGAAGCTTTCTTT	CASSDGTEAFF
.	.	TRBV7-9	TRBJ1-5	TGTGCCAGCAGCTTAGGCGGAGTGGACAGCTACAATAGCAATCAGCCCCAGCATTTT	CASSLGGVDSYNSNQPQHF
.	.	TRBV5-4	TRBJ1-2	TGTGCCAGCAGCTTGACAGGGCTCTATGGCTACACCTTC	CASSLTGLYGYTF
TRBD2	few	TRBV13	TRBJ2-5	TGTGCCAGCAGCCTCTCCTTGAGTAGCGGGGGAAGGGAGACCCAGTACTTC	CASSLSLSSGGRETQYF
.	.	TRBV11-3	TRBJ2-7	TGTGCCAGCAGCAAAGGACAGTCCCCAACCTACGAGCAGTACTTC	CASSKGQSPTYEQYF